This T cell receptor beta chain emerged from a study of neurological immune-mediated disorders. The authors made cDNA by 5'RACE with 10-nucleotide random UMIs. TCRdb re-called the 5' RACE reads with MiXCR, one entry per CDR3 protein. The sample has roughly 62,000 distinct CDR3 sequences, roughly 11% seen once. This clonotype was observed many times. As yet, its antigen is unknown. Blood bank volunteers in Maryland, USA, served as healthy controls. J lost 0 bases, V lost 3 bases, and 2 bases had no gene match. CDR3 length: 15 amino acids. The germline V gene has CDR1 SGDLS and CDR2 YYNGEE. Overall study results and limits: CDR3 amino acid sequences found in expanded clones were never shared across subjects, suggesting private repertoires in all groups.

The sequenced material came from PBMCs. This receptor was identified in a man aged 55 to 70 in good health. The chain couples TRBV9 to TRBJ2-1, with TRBD2 identical over 8 bases. The CDR3 DNA reads as TGTGCCAGCAGCGCCGGGGGGGGCTCCTACAATGAGCAGTTCTTC. Protein sequence: CASSAGGGSYNEQFF.